A single T cell receptor beta chain is shown here with its context. The antigen is unknown. Since a much larger clone is just one base distant, this may be a read error. The record originates from a study of T cells in Graves' hyperthyroidism and ophthalmopathy. Study-level results: A model of 13 V-J pairs discriminated ophthalmopathy from stable hyperthyroidism.

It was RNA transcripts that yielded the amplified TCR beta CDR3 regions. HTBI primers were used for first-round RT-PCR of the TCR CDR3. TCRdb reanalysed the multiplex PCR reads using MiXCR and keeps one entry per CDR3 protein. The data contain 500,000 to 550,000 distinct CDR3 sequences, about 20% of them singletons. In the ophthalmopathy cohort, Clinical Activity Score was at least 3, NOSPECS grade at least 4, and duration under 3 months. CDR1 is SGHAT and CDR2 is FQNNGV in the germline V gene. V was pared by 5 bases and J by 10 bases, with 20 bases between. This CDR3 has 15 residues. The source is a man aged 40-49 years with Graves' ophthalmopathy. The specimen was blood. The chain joins TRBV11-2 to TRBJ1-4, with a weak D call TRBD1 (6 bases). The CDR3 sequence is CASSTRGGESGKLFF. CDR3 bases: TGTGCCAGCAGCACACGGGGGGGCGAGAGTGGAAAACTGTTTTTT.